A single sample is the source of the 4 T cell receptor beta chains below, sequenced in a study of blood T cell repertoires in COVID-19. Sequencing used immunoSEQ multiplex PCR; TCRdb keeps in-frame clones, though not all of them. The data hold approximately 46,000 clones, with 75% to 90% observed a single time. Sequenced: peripheral blood. The receptors were gathered from a human donor in a cohort sampled during active COVID-19.

The rearrangement links TRBV29-1 to TRBJ1-1; D is possibly TRBD1 (6 bases). This CDR3 spans 16 amino acids. CDR1 and CDR2 (germline): SQVTM, ANQGSEA. The ends were cut back, 7 bases at V and 0 bases at J, with 21 bases in the middle. The CDR3 here is CSANGPGTSLNTEAFF. The CDR3 region has the DNA TGCAGCGCTAATGGTCCCGGGACATCCCTGAACACTGAAGCTTTCTTT.

The chain uses TRBV7-9 and TRBJ2-7; possible D gene TRBD1, 5 bases. The CDR3 extends over 15 amino acids. V was clipped by 6 bases and J by 5 bases, with 20 bases between them. Germline V gives CDR1 SEHNR, CDR2 FQNEAQ (reference sequence). CDR3 sequence reads: CASRIGSTDPDEQYF. The CDR3 DNA reads TGTGCCAGCAGGATCGGATCGACAGATCCCGACGAGCAGTACTTC.

The rearrangement links TRBV5-1 to TRBJ1-2; a possible D gene is TRBD1 (5 bases). Deletions cut 5 bases from V and 2 bases from J, with 25 bases between. Germline CDR1 reads SGHRS; CDR2 reads YFSETQ. The CDR3 extends over 18 amino acids. In DNA, the CDR3 is TGCGCCAGCAGTGAGGAGGGCCTGGGGAGGGGCCACAACTATGGCTACACCTTC. Translation: CASSEEGLGRGHNYGYTF. The full variable domain, with the rest looked up from reference TRBV5-1 and TRBJ1-2, is KAGVTQTPRYLIKTRGQQVTLSCSPISGHRSVSWYQQTPGQGLQFLFEYFSETQRNKGNFPGRFSGRQFSNSRSEMNVSTLELGDSALYLCASSEEGLGRGHNYGYTFGSGTRLTVV.

The chain couples TRBV19 to TRBJ2-7; tentatively, D is TRBD2 (5 bases). Germline CDR1 is LNHDA and CDR2 is SQIVND (reference sequence). The CDR3 runs 15 residues. V was clipped by 3 bases and J by 2 bases, with 14 bases between them. The CDR3 sequence: CASSIVGDGAYEQYF. The DNA for the CDR3 is TGTGCCAGTAGTATCGTTGGTGACGGGGCCTACGAGCAGTACTTC. Filled out from reference TRBV19 and TRBJ2-7, the complete variable domain reads DGGITQSPKYLFRKEGQNVTLSCEQNLNHDAMYWYRQDPGQGLRLIYYSQIVNDFQKGDIAEGYSVSREKKESFPLTVTSAQKNPTAFYLCASSIVGDGAYEQYFGPGTRLTVT.